Below, 32 T cell receptor beta chains from the same sample are listed, as sequenced in a study of T cell changes during pregnancy in multiple sclerosis. Sequencing used immunoSEQ multiplex PCR; TCRdb keeps in-frame clones, though not all of them. This sample carries 30,000 to 40,000 clones, about 89% of them seen once, and the ten largest clones take about 3%. The source material was CD4+ T cells from peripheral blood mononuclear cells, sampled in the third trimester of pregnancy. The receptor source for this set is a female donor in good health, enrolled as a control in a pregnancy study.

This clone was detected only a few times. The junction and the germline gene differ at one end; a read error may be behind it. The CDR3 is CASSLDTADGYTF. CDR3 in DNA: TGTGCCAGTAGTCTAGACACAGCGGATGGCTACACCTTC. The chain joins TRBV19 to TRBJ1-2; D gene unclear. The CDR3 covers 13 residues. From germline, CDR1 is LNHDA and CDR2 SQIVND (reference sequence). Full variable domain (remainder filled in from reference TRBV19 and TRBJ1-2): DGGITQSPKYLFRKEGQNVTLSCEQNLNHDAMYWYRQDPGQGLRLIYYSQIVNDFQKGDIAEGYSVSREKKESFPLTVTSAQKNPTAFYLCASSLDTADGYTFGSGTRLTVV.

J is TRBJ1-1 and V is TRBV15, with a weak D call TRBD1 (6 bases). CDR1 LNHNV and CDR2 YYDKDF come from the germline V gene (reference sequence). Trimming left V 11 bases short and J 1 base short, with 26 bases between. The CDR3 consists of 17 residues. The DNA for the CDR3 is TGTGCCGCCTCACCCGGGGGGCGCGTGGGGGGGAACACTGAAGCTTTCTTT. Amino acids: CAASPGGRVGGNTEAFF.

This chain uses TRBV10-3 with TRBJ2-5; D possibly corresponds to TRBD2 (5 bases). V lost 8 bases to trimming and J lost 1 base, with 14 bases between them. The CDR3 sequence is 14 residues long. The germline CDR1 and CDR2 sequences are ENHRY and SYGVKD. The CDR3 sequence: CAIAEDAGQETQYF. DNA of the CDR3: TGTGCCATCGCGGAAGATGCGGGCCAAGAGACCCAGTACTTC.

J is TRBJ2-6 and V is TRBV28; D might be TRBD1 (5 bases). Germline loops: CDR1 MDHEN, CDR2 SYDVKM. V lost 3 bases to trimming and J lost 4 bases, with 13 bases between them. This CDR3 spans 16 amino acids. Here the CDR3 reads CASSFRGVEGANVLTF. CDR3 in DNA: TGTGCCAGCAGTTTTAGGGGTGTGGAAGGGGCCAACGTCCTGACTTTC.

The chain couples TRBV7-9 to TRBJ2-7; a weak D match, TRBD1 (5 bases). The CDR3 is made up of 16 amino acids. From germline, CDR1 is SEHNR and CDR2 FQNEAQ (reference sequence). V lost 3 bases and J 4 bases, leaving 19 bases between the germline ends. The DNA for the CDR3 is TGTGCCAGCAGCTTTACCCGGAGCAGGGCCCTTTACGAGCAGTACTTC. It yields the protein CASSFTRSRALYEQYF. Full variable domain (rest looked up from reference TRBV7-9 and TRBJ2-7): DTGVSQNPRHKITKRGQNVTFRCDPISEHNRLYWYRQTLGQGPEFLTYFQNEAQLEKSRLLSDRFSAERPKGSFSTLEIQRTEQGDSAMYLCASSFTRSRALYEQYFGPGTRLTVT.

The chain employs TRBV19 and TRBJ2-1; perhaps TRBD1 as D (6 bases). Trimming pared 6 bases from V and 0 bases from J, leaving 12 bases between. The CDR3 is 15 amino acids. Germline V gene sequence: CDR1 LNHDA, CDR2 SQIVND (reference sequence). The CDR3: CASRRTAISYNEQFF. The CDR3 bases are TGTGCCAGTAGACGGACAGCCATCTCCTACAATGAGCAGTTCTTC. Complete variable domain (other parts from reference TRBV19 and TRBJ2-1): DGGITQSPKYLFRKEGQNVTLSCEQNLNHDAMYWYRQDPGQGLRLIYYSQIVNDFQKGDIAEGYSVSREKKESFPLTVTSAQKNPTAFYLCASRRTAISYNEQFFGPGTRLTVL.

This clone was detected once. J is TRBJ1-5 and V is TRBV27, with 7 bases aligning to TRBD1. Per germline, CDR1 MNHEY and CDR2 SMNVEV (reference sequence). V gave up 6 bases and J gave up 4 bases; unmatched junction bases: 12. The CDR3 contains 16 residues. CDR3 in DNA: TGTGCCAGCAGGGGCCCTTTTCAGACAGGGAATCAGCCCCAGCATTTT. Its translation is CASRGPFQTGNQPQHF.

The gene calls are TRBV10-2 and TRBJ2-7; 7 bases agree with TRBD1. Trimming removed 4 bases from V and 5 bases from J; junction bases left unmatched: 11. There are 15 residues in the CDR3. Germline V gene sequence: CDR1 WSHSY, CDR2 SAAADI. The CDR3 is CASSVKGASSDEQYF. CDR3 nucleotide sequence: TGCGCCAGCAGTGTAAAGGGGGCCTCCTCTGACGAGCAGTACTTC.

The rearrangement joins TRBV7-2 to TRBJ2-3, with 10 nucleotides matching TRBD2. The V gene end was trimmed by 6 bases and the J gene end by 2 bases; junction bases not matched to a gene: 5. Looked up from germline, CDR1 is SGHTA and CDR2 is FQGNSA. CDR3 length: 15 residues. CDR3 residues: CASRRLAGDTDTQYF. CDR3 nucleotides: TGTGCCAGCAGACGTCTAGCGGGAGACACAGATACGCAGTATTTT.

The rearrangement links TRBV28 to TRBJ1-2, with D perhaps TRBD1 (5 bases). The CDR3 runs 12 residues. CDR1 and CDR2 (germline): MDHEN, SYDVKM. V was clipped by 6 bases and J by 8 bases, with 13 bases between them. This CDR3 reads CASRFPAGGYTF. The CDR3 DNA sequence: TGTGCCAGCAGATTTCCGGCAGGGGGCTACACCTTC.

V and J are TRBV7-2 and TRBJ2-7, with 7 bases fitting TRBD1. This CDR3 has 15 residues. Germline V gene lookup returns CDR1 SGHTA and CDR2 FQGNSA. Trimming cost V 1 base and J 5 bases; bases outside gene matches: 8. CDR3 bases: TGTGCCAGCAGCTTAGTGACAGGGCTGATGGACGAGCAGTACTTC. This gives the protein CASSLVTGLMDEQYF. The full variable domain, rest sourced from reference TRBV7-2 and TRBJ2-7, is GAGVSQSPSNKVTEKGKDVELRCDPISGHTALYWYRQSLGQGLEFLIYFQGNSAPDKSGLPSDRFSAERTGGSVSTLTIQRTQQEDSAVYLCASSLVTGLMDEQYFGPGTRLTVT.

This clone was seen just once. The chain is built from TRBV7-9 and TRBJ1-2; D is unresolved. Trimming shortened V by 1 base and J by 2 bases, and 14 bases separated the two germline ends. Looked up from germline, CDR1 is SEHNR and CDR2 is FQNEAQ (reference sequence). The CDR3 length is 16 residues. As DNA, the CDR3 is TGTGCCAGCAGCTTAGTCTCGGGAGCCCTCAACTATGGCTACACCTTC. Its translation: CASSLVSGALNYGYTF.

This chain links TRBV28 with TRBJ2-5; possibly TRBD2 for D (5 bases). Trimming removed 5 bases from V and 5 bases from J, with 15 bases in between. Germline V gene data show CDR1 as MDHEN and CDR2 as SYDVKM. The CDR3 covers 14 residues. The CDR3 here is CASSAPGRLETQYF. The CDR3 DNA reads as TGTGCCAGCAGTGCCCCGGGAAGGTTGGAGACCCAGTACTTC.

The chain employs TRBV6-1 and TRBJ2-3; the match to TRBD2 covers 16 bases. The CDR3 contains 15 residues. V lost 8 bases to trimming and J lost 7 bases; unmatched junction nucleotides: 6. Per the germline V gene, CDR1 is MNHNS and CDR2 is SASEGT. CDR3 bases: TGTGCCAGCGGACCGGGACTAGCGGGAGGGTATACGCAGTATTTT. Translating gives CASGPGLAGGYTQYF.

The J gene is TRBJ2-3, the V gene TRBV7-6, with D tentatively TRBD1 (5 bases). This CDR3 has 14 amino acids. V lost 5 bases to trimming and J lost 4 bases, with 13 bases between them. Germline V lookup: CDR1 SGHVS, CDR2 FNYEAQ. This CDR3 is CASSVGAPSDTQYF. CDR3 DNA: TGTGCCAGCAGCGTAGGGGCCCCTTCAGATACGCAGTATTTT.

The V call is TRBV29-1, the J call TRBJ2-5; 10 bases fit TRBD2. The CDR3 contains 14 residues. V gave up 3 bases and J gave up 5 bases; unmatched junction bases: 6. Germline CDR1 reads SQVTM; CDR2 reads ANQGSEA. This chain's CDR3 is CSVESSGSEETQYF. In DNA form, the CDR3 reads TGCAGCGTTGAGTCTAGCGGGAGTGAGGAGACCCAGTACTTC.

The J gene is TRBJ2-7, the V gene TRBV9; tentatively, D is TRBD1 (6 bases). Trimming took 3 bases from V and 5 from J, leaving 18 bases between them. The CDR3 extends over 15 amino acids. Per the germline V gene, CDR1 is SGDLS and CDR2 is YYNGEE. The chain's CDR3 is CASSGMGEGDHEQYF. In DNA, the CDR3 is TGTGCCAGCAGCGGGATGGGAGAGGGGGACCACGAGCAGTACTTC. The full variable domain, with the rest looked up from reference TRBV9 and TRBJ2-7, is DSGVTQTPKHLITATGQRVTLRCSPRSGDLSVYWYQQSLDQGLQFLIQYYNGEERAKGNILERFSAQQFPDLHSELNLSSLELGDSALYFCASSGMGEGDHEQYFGPGTRLTVT.

This clone was recorded once. The chain joins TRBV7-2 to TRBJ2-3, with D possibly matching TRBD2 (6 bases). The germline V gene encodes CDR1 SGHTA and CDR2 FQGNSA. V was shortened by 5 bases and J by 1 base, with 10 bases between the two germline ends. This CDR3 contains 14 residues. CDR3 sequence reads: CASSPASGTDTQYF. CDR3 nucleotides: TGTGCCAGCAGCCCGGCTAGCGGCACAGATACGCAGTATTTT.

This chain links TRBV4-3 with TRBJ2-2, with unresolved D. The CDR3 contains 17 residues. V was trimmed by 0 bases and J by 1 base, leaving 12 bases between them. Germline V CDR1 and CDR2: LGHNA, YSLEER. CDR3 coding DNA: TGCGCCAGCAGCCAAGATCTGGCGCCAGGGAACACCGGGGAGCTGTTTTTT. Translation gives CASSQDLAPGNTGELFF.

The rearrangement joins TRBV28 to TRBJ1-2; 10 bases agree with TRBD1. Trimming at V came to 7 bases and at J to 11 bases, leaving 13 bases not matched to a gene. Germline V gives CDR1 MDHEN, CDR2 SYDVKM. The CDR3 contains 14 residues. The CDR3 sequence is CASKLPGGQGYYTF. DNA of the CDR3: TGTGCCAGCAAACTGCCCGGGGGACAGGGGTATTACACCTTC.

The chain joins TRBV2 to TRBJ1-6; no reliable D call. Trimming took 4 bases from V and 10 from J, leaving 8 bases between them. Germline values: CDR1 SNHLY, CDR2 FYNNEI. The CDR3 extends over 12 amino acids. This CDR3 reads CASSGFGSPLHF. CDR3 DNA sequence: TGTGCCAGCAGTGGGTTCGGGTCACCCCTCCACTTT.

This clone has only one observation. This rearrangement joins TRBV7-8 to TRBJ1-1; 8 bases agree with TRBD1. The V gene end was trimmed by 5 bases and the J gene end by 4 bases; junction bases not matched to a gene: 15. CDR1 SGHVS and CDR2 FQNEAQ come from the germline V gene. This CDR3 comprises 17 residues. CDR3: CASSLGTGTRSGTEAFF. The DNA of the CDR3 is TGTGCCAGCAGCCTCGGGACAGGCACAAGGTCGGGCACTGAAGCTTTCTTT.

This chain uses TRBV19 with TRBJ2-5; 12 bases align to TRBD1. The J call is uncertain, as TRBJ2-7 better fits the DNA end. CDR1 is LNHDA, CDR2 SQIVND, per germline (reference sequence). This CDR3 spans 15 amino acids. DNA of the CDR3: TGTGCCAGTAGTTCCTCGGGACAGGGGGCGTACGAGCAGTACTTC. It yields the protein CASSSSGQGAYEQYF.

In nucleotides, the CDR3 is TGTGCCACCAGCAGAGCCCCGGTGGAAAAACTGTTTTTT. It codes for CATSRAPVEKLFF. The chain carries TRBV15 and TRBJ1-4; D not resolved. Trimming removed 1 base from V and 8 bases from J, with 8 bases in between. Germline CDR1 reads LNHNV; CDR2 reads YYDKDF (reference sequence). This CDR3 has 13 amino acids.

The genes are TRBV5-6 and TRBJ2-7; 12 bases fit TRBD1. Per germline, CDR1 SGHDT and CDR2 YYEEEE. This CDR3 is 14 amino acids long. After removal of 4 bases from V and 6 bases from J, the junction contained 5 bases not matched to a gene. CDR3 loop: CASSLGDRGLEQYF. CDR3 in DNA: TGTGCCAGCAGCCTAGGGGACAGGGGGCTCGAGCAGTACTTC.

The chain combines TRBV6-1 with TRBJ2-5; D remains unclear. From germline, CDR1 is MNHNS and CDR2 SASEGT. The ends were cut back, 4 bases at V and 1 base at J, with 16 bases in the middle. This CDR3 is 16 amino acids long. CDR3 coding DNA: TGTGCCAGCAGTGCGCAGGTACCCGCTCTCCAAGAGACCCAGTACTTC. It translates to CASSAQVPALQETQYF.

The chain recombines TRBV7-6 with TRBJ1-4, with 9 bases aligning to TRBD1. Germline lookup yields CDR1 SGHVS and CDR2 FNYEAQ. V gave up 1 base and J gave up 3 bases; unmatched junction bases: 3. This CDR3 region has 16 residues. Here the CDR3 reads CASSLGTGAPNEKLFF. CDR3 DNA: TGTGCCAGCAGCTTAGGGACAGGGGCCCCTAATGAAAAACTGTTTTTT.

The genes are TRBV5-1 and TRBJ1-1; possibly TRBD1 for D (6 bases). V was pared by 0 bases and J by 11 bases, with 14 bases between. Germline CDR1 and CDR2: SGHRS and YFSETQ. The CDR3 runs to 13 residues. The CDR3 region has the DNA TGCGCCAGCAGCTTGGGGCCACAGGGACGGGCTTTCTTT. Its translation: CASSLGPQGRAFF.

V usage is TRBV15 and J usage is TRBJ2-2; weak D call: TRBD2 (6 bases). This CDR3 has 13 amino acids. Trimming pared 6 bases from V and 7 bases from J, leaving 12 bases between. Germline CDR1 and CDR2: LNHNV and YYDKDF (reference sequence). DNA of the CDR3: TGTGCCACCAGTCGGGAGTCCGGCGGGGAGCTGTTTTTT. Its translation is CATSRESGGELFF.

A single count supports this clone. The V call is TRBV5-1, the J call TRBJ2-5; 10 positions match TRBD1. V lost 2 bases, J lost 3 bases, and 4 bases stayed unmatched. Germline CDR1 and CDR2: SGHRS and YFSETQ. The CDR3 length is 15 residues. The CDR3 loop reads CASSFSGTGEETQYF. In DNA, the CDR3 is TGCGCCAGCAGCTTTTCCGGGACAGGGGAAGAGACCCAGTACTTC.

The rearrangement uses TRBV5-1 and TRBJ2-3; tentatively, D is TRBD2 (6 bases). V was pared by 4 bases and J by 5 bases, with 23 bases between. Per the germline V gene, CDR1 is SGHRS and CDR2 is YFSETQ. The CDR3 extends over 17 amino acids. The CDR3 DNA sequence: TGCGCCAGCAGCGCGGCCCCCTGGGAGCGGGTGGGAGATACGCAGTATTTT. Its translation is CASSAAPWERVGDTQYF.

DNA for the CDR3: TGTGCCAGCAGTTTCAGGGGGGCACGCGGCTACACCTTC. Encoded protein: CASSFRGARGYTF. V and J are TRBV28 and TRBJ1-2, with TRBD1 matching over 7 bases. Germline assignment: CDR1 MDHEN and CDR2 SYDVKM. J was trimmed by 8 bases and V by 3 bases; bases with no gene match: 6. This CDR3 is 13 amino acids long.